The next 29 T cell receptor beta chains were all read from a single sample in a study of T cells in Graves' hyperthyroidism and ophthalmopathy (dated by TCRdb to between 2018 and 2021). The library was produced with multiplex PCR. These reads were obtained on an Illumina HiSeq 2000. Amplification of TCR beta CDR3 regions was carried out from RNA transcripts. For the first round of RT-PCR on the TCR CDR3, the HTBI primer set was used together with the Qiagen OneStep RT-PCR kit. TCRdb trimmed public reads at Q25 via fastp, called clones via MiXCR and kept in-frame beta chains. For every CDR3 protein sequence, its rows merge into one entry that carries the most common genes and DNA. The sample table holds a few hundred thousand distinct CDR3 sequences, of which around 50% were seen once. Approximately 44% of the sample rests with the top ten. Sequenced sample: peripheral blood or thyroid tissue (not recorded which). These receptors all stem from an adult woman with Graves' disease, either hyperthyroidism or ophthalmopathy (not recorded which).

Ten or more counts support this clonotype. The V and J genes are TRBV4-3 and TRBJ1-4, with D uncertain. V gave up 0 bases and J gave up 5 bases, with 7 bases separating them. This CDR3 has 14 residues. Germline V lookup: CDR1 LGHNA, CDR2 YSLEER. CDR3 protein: CASSQDQNNEKLFF. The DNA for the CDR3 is TGCGCCAGCAGCCAAGATCAGAACAATGAAAAACTGTTTTTT.

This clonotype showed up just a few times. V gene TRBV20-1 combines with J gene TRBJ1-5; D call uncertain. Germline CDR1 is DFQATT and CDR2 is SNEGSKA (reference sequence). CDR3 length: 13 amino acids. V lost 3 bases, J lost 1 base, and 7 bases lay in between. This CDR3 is CSARSWSNQPQHF. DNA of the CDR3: TGCAGTGCTAGGAGTTGGAGCAATCAGCCCCAGCATTTT.

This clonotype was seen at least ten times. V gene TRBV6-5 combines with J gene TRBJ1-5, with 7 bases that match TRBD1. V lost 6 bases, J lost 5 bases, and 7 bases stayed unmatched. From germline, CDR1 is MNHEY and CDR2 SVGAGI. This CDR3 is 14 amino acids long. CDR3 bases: TGTGCCAGCAGAACCCGGGACAGATATCAGCCCCAGCATTTT. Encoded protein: CASRTRDRYQPQHF.

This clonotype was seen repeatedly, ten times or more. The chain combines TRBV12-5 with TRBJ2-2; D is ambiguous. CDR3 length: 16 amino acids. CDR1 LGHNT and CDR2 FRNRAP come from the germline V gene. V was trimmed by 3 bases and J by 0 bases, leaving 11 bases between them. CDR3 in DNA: TGTGCTAGTGGTTTAGCCAGGACGTCGAACACCGGGGAGCTGTTTTTT. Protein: CASGLARTSNTGELFF.

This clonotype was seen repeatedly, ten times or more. CDR3 sequence: CASNGRSYEQYF. The CDR3 nucleotides are TGTGCCAGCAACGGAAGGTCCTACGAGCAGTACTTC. This chain joins TRBV2 and TRBJ2-7, with D unclear. Trimming removed 7 bases from V and 1 base from J, with 8 bases in between. The CDR3 runs 12 residues. Germline V lookup: CDR1 SNHLY, CDR2 FYNNEI.

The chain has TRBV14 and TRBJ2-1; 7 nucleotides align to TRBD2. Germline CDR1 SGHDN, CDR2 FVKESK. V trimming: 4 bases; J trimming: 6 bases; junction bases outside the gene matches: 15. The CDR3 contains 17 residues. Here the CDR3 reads CASSPRVGLAVTNEQFF. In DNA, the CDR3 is TGTGCCAGCAGCCCCCGCGTCGGGCTAGCGGTAACCAATGAGCAGTTCTTC.

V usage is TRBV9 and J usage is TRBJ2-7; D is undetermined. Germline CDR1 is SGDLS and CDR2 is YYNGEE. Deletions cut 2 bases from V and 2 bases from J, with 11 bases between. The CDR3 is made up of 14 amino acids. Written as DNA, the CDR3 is TGTGCCAGCAGCGTCGAGGACGGGCCCTACGAGCAGTACTTC. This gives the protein CASSVEDGPYEQYF.

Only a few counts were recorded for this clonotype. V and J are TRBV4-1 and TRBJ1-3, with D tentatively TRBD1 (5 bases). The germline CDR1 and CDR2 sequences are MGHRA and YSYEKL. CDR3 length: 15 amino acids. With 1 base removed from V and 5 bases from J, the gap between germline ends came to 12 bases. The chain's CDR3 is CASSQGTGLRNTIYF. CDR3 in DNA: TGCGCCAGCAGCCAAGGGACGGGGCTCAGAAACACCATATATTTT.

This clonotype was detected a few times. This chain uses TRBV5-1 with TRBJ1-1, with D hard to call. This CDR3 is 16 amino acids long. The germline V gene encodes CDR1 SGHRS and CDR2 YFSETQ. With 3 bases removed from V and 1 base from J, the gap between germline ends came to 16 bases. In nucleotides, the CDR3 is TGCGCCAGCAGCTACAGCCTGGGAGGGTCGAACACTGAAGCTTTCTTT. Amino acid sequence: CASSYSLGGSNTEAFF.

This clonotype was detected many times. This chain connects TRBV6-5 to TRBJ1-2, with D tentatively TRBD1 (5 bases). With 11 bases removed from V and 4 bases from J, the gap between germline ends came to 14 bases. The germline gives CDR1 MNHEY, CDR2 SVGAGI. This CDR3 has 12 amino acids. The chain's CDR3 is CAVRGVGYGYTF. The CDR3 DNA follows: TGTGCCGTACGGGGGGTCGGCTATGGCTACACCTTC.

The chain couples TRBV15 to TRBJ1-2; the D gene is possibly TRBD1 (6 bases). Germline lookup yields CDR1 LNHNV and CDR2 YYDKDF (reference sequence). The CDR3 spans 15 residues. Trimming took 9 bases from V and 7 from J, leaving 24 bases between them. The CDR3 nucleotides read TGTGCCACGCGACCTAACGGACAGTTATCGAGTGGCTACACCTTC. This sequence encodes CATRPNGQLSSGYTF.

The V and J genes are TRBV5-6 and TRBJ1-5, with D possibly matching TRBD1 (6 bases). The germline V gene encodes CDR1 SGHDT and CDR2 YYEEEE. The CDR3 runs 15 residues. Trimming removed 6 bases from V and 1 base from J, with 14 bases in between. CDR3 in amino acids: CASTRGGASNQPQHF. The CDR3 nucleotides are TGTGCCAGCACCCGTGGGGGGGCGAGCAATCAGCCCCAGCATTTT.

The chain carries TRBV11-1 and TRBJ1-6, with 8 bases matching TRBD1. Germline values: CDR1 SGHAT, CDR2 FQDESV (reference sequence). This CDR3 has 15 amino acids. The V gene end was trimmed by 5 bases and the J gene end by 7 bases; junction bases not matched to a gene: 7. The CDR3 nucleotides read TGTGCCAGCAGCCAAGGACAGGGACCAAATTCACCCCTCCACTTT. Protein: CASSQGQGPNSPLHF.

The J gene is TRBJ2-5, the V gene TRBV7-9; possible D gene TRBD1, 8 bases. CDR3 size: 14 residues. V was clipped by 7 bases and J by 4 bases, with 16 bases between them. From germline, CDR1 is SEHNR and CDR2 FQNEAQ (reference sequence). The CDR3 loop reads CASNSGGTGETQYF. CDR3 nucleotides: TGTGCCAGCAACTCCGGGGGGACAGGAGAGACCCAGTACTTC.

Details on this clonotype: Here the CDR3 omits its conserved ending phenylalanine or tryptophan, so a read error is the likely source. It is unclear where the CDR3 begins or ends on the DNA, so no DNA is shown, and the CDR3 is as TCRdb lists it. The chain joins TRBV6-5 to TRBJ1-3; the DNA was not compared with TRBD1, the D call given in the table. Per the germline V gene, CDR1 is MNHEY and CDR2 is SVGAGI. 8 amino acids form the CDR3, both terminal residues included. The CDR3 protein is CASSYGDR.

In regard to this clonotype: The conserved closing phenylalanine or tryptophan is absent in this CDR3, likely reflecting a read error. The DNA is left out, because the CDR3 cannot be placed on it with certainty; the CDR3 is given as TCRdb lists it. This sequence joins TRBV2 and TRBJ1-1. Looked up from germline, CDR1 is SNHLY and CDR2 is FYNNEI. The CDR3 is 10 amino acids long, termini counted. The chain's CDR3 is CASSTDLANY.

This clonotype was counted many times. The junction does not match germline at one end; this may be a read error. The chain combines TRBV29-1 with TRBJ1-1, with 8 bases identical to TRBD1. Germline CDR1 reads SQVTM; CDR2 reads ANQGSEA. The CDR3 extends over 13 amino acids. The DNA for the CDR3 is TGCAGCGGTTCCAGGGGGCGGAACACTGAAACTTTCTTT. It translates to CSGSRGRNTETFF. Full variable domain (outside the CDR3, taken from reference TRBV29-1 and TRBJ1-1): SAVISQKPSRDICQRGTSLTIQCQVDSQVTMMFWYRQQPGQSLTLIATANQGSEATYESGFVIDKFPISRPNLTFSTLTVSNMSPEDSSIYLCSGSRGRNTETFFGQGTRLTVV.

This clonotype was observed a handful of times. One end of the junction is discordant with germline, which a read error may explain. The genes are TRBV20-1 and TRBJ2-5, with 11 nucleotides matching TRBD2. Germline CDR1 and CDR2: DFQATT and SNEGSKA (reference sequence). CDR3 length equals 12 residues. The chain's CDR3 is CSARDLTLAGGF. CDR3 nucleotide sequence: TGCAGTGCTAGAGACCTGACGCTAGCGGGAGGCTTC.

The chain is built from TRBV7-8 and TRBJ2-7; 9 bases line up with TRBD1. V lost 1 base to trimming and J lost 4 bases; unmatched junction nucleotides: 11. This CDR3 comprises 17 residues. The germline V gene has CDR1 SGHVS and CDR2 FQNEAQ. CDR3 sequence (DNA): TGTGCCAGCAGCTTAGGTCCATTGGGACAGGGCGGATACGAGCAGTACTTC. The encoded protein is CASSLGPLGQGGYEQYF.

The CDR3 sequence is CASSQDGAGRNSPLHF. The DNA of the CDR3 is TGTGCCAGCAGCCAAGATGGGGCAGGGAGGAATTCACCCCTCCACTTT. V gene TRBV7-9 combines with J gene TRBJ1-6; TRBD1 is a possible D gene (5 bases). There are 16 residues in the CDR3. Per germline, CDR1 SEHNR and CDR2 FQNEAQ (reference sequence). The V and J ends lost 5 bases and 7 bases respectively, with 18 bases between them.

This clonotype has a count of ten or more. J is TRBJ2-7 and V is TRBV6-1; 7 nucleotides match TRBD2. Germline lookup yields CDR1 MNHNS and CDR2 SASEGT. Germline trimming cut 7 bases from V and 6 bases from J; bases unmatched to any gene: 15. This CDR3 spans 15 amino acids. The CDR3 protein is CASTANLGGLGEQYF. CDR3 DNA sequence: TGTGCCAGCACCGCCAATCTGGGAGGACTAGGCGAGCAGTACTTC.

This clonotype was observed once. DNA for the CDR3: TGTGCCAGCAGCTTCTCGACAGGGGAAGGCTACGAGCAGTACTTC. Encoded protein: CASSFSTGEGYEQYF. The chain recombines TRBV13 with TRBJ2-7, with 8 bases identical to TRBD1. Germline V CDR1 and CDR2: PRHDT, FYEKMQ (reference sequence). V was clipped by 3 bases and J by 3 bases; unmatched bases: 7. The CDR3 consists of 15 residues.

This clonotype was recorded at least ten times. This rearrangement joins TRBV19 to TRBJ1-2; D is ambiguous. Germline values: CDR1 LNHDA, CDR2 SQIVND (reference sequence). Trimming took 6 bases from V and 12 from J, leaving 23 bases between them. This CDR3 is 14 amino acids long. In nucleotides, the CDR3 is TGTGCCAGTAGCTCTGGCGGTGCTGGGAACACGCACACCTTC. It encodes CASSSGGAGNTHTF. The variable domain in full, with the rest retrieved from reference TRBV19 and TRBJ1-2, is DGGITQSPKYLFRKEGQNVTLSCEQNLNHDAMYWYRQDPGQGLRLIYYSQIVNDFQKGDIAEGYSVSREKKESFPLTVTSAQKNPTAFYLCASSSGGAGNTHTFGSGTRLTVV.

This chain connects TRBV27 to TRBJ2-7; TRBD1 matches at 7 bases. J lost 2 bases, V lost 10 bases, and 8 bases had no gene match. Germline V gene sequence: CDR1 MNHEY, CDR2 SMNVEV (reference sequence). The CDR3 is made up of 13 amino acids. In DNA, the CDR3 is TGTGCCACCTGGGCAGGGGGAACCTACGAGCAGTACTTC. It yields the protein CATWAGGTYEQYF.

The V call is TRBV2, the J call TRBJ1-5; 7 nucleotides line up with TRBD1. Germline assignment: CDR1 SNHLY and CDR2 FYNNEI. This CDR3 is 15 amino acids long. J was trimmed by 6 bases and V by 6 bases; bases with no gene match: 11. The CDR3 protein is CASRREGGVGQPQHF. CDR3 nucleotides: TGTGCCAGCAGGCGGGAAGGGGGCGTGGGTCAGCCCCAGCATTTT.

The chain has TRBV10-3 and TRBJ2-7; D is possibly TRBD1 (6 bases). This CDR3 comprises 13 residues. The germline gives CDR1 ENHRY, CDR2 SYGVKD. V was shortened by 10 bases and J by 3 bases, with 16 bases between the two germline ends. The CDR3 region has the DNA TGTGCCACAGAACGGGACAATAACTACGAGCAGTACTTC. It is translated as CATERDNNYEQYF.

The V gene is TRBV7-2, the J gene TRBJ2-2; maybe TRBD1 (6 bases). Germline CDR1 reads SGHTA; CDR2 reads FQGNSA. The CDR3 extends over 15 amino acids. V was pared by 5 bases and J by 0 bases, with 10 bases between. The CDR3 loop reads CASSEGHANTGELFF. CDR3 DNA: TGTGCCAGCAGCGAGGGACATGCGAACACCGGGGAGCTGTTTTTT.

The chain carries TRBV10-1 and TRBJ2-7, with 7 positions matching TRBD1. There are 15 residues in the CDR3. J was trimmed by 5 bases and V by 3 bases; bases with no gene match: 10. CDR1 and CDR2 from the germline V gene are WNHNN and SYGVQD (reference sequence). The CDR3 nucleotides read TGCGCCAGCAGTGATCAGACAGGGCTATTCCACGAGCAGTACTTC. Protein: CASSDQTGLFHEQYF.

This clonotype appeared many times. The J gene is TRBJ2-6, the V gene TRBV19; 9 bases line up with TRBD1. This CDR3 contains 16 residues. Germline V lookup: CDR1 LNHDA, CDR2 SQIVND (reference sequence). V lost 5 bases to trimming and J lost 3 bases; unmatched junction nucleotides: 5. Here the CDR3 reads CASSLQGAFGANVLTF. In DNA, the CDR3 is TGTGCCAGTAGTTTACAGGGGGCCTTTGGGGCCAACGTCCTGACTTTC.